The 18 T cell receptor beta chains reported below all come from one sample, sequenced in a study of CD4 T cells in relation to SARS-CoV-2 and coronaviruses. Clones were read by immunoSEQ multiplex PCR, and TCRdb kept only the in-frame ones, dropping some. Of 20,000 to 25,000 clones in the sample, 65% to 80% were seen once. No antigen is known for these receptors. Before the COVID-19 pandemic, during about 2011-2019, CD4+ T cells were taken from unexposed donors. After nine to ten days of culture, CD4+ T cells were isolated. The sample taken for sequencing was CD4+ T cells from PBMCs, cultured in vitro. The origin of the receptors is a human donor in good health.

The gene calls are TRBV11-2 and TRBJ1-1; D remains ambiguous. Deletions cut 3 bases from V and 2 bases from J, with 7 bases between. The CDR3 spans 13 residues. Germline CDR1 SGHAT, CDR2 FQNNGV. The CDR3 region is CASSLVGNTEAFF. CDR3 sequence (DNA): TGTGCCAGCAGCTTGGTCGGTAACACTGAAGCTTTCTTT.

CDR3 loop: CAWTAGQGVTPLHF. Here the CDR3 DNA reads TGTGCCTGGACAGCGGGACAGGGGGTTACACCCCTCCACTTT. The rearrangement uses TRBV30 and TRBJ1-6, with 11 bases aligning to TRBD1. V lost 4 bases, J lost 11 bases, and 7 bases stayed unmatched. Germline V gene lookup returns CDR1 GTSNPN and CDR2 SVGIG (reference sequence). This CDR3 region has 14 residues.

The chain combines TRBV7-9 with TRBJ2-3; no clear D. CDR3 length equals 13 residues. Per the germline V gene, CDR1 is SEHNR and CDR2 is FQNEAQ (reference sequence). V lost 8 bases and J lost 1, with 10 bases in between. The CDR3 spells CASLDFRTDTQYF. Here the CDR3 DNA reads TGTGCCAGCCTTGACTTCCGCACAGATACGCAGTATTTT.

This rearrangement joins TRBV3-1 (or the pseudogene TRBV3-2) to TRBJ2-6; 7 nucleotides align to TRBD2. The CDR3 sequence is 18 residues long. V lost 1 base and J lost 0; bases outside the gene matches: 6. Germline V gene data show CDR1 as LGHDT and CDR2 as YNNKEL (reference sequence). The CDR3 is CASSQGPSGLSGANVLTF. The CDR3 region has the DNA TGTGCCAGCAGCCAAGGTCCTAGCGGCCTCTCTGGGGCCAACGTCCTGACTTTC.

This chain uses TRBV3-1 (or the pseudogene TRBV3-2) with TRBJ2-2; D is perhaps TRBD1 or TRBD2 (5 bases each). CDR3 size: 17 residues. V was pared by 0 bases and J by 9 bases, with 20 bases between. Per the germline V gene, CDR1 is LGHDT and CDR2 is YNNKEL (reference sequence). The CDR3 coding sequence is TGTGCCAGCAGCCAAGACCGGGACCACCTTACCTCCCGGGAGCTGTTTTTT. It encodes CASSQDRDHLTSRELFF.

The chain recombines TRBV3-1 (or the pseudogene TRBV3-2) with TRBJ2-7; weak D call: TRBD2 (5 bases). CDR3 length: 15 residues. Per germline, CDR1 LGHDT and CDR2 YNNKEL (reference sequence). Trimming pared 0 bases from V and 4 bases from J, leaving 13 bases between. CDR3 amino acids: CASSQDPPGRYEQYF. CDR3 bases: TGTGCCAGCAGCCAAGATCCCCCGGGAAGATACGAGCAGTACTTC.

This sequence joins TRBV5-1 and TRBJ2-3; perhaps D is TRBD1 or TRBD2 (5 bases each). The CDR3 covers 15 residues. V was trimmed by 1 base and J by 0 bases, leaving 9 bases between them. Germline CDR1 and CDR2: SGHRS and YFSETQ. The CDR3 DNA reads TGCGCCAGCAGCTTGTGGGGCGGGAGCACAGATACGCAGTATTTT. Its protein is CASSLWGGSTDTQYF.

The CDR3 nucleotides are TGTGCCAGCAGCTTAGTCGGACAGGGGGCGGACGAGCAGTACTTC. It yields the protein CASSLVGQGADEQYF. The chain employs TRBV7-9 and TRBJ2-7; 11 positions match TRBD1. V was clipped by 1 base and J by 5 bases; unmatched bases: 4. Germline V gene data show CDR1 as SEHNR and CDR2 as FQNEAQ (reference sequence). The CDR3 is 15 residues long.

V gene TRBV9 combines with J gene TRBJ1-2, with D uncertain. With 0 bases removed from V and 7 bases from J, the gap between germline ends came to 16 bases. Germline CDR1 is SGDLS and CDR2 is YYNGEE. There are 15 residues in the CDR3. CDR3 region: CASSVDPEVVSGYTF. CDR3 DNA: TGTGCCAGCAGCGTAGATCCCGAAGTGGTGTCTGGCTACACCTTC.

This clone turned up a few times. This chain uses TRBV18 with TRBJ1-1, with a tentative D call TRBD1 (5 bases). CDR1 is KGHSH, CDR2 LQKENI, per germline. The CDR3 totals 13 residues. V lost 5 bases and J 3 bases, leaving 10 bases between the germline ends. In nucleotides, the CDR3 is TGTGCCAGCTCAAGGGGCGAGGACACTGAAGCTTTCTTT. Protein sequence: CASSRGEDTEAFF. The whole variable domain, filled in from reference TRBV18 and TRBJ1-1, reads NAGVMQNPRHLVRRRGQEARLRCSPMKGHSHVYWYRQLPEEGLKFMVYLQKENIIDESGMPKERFSAEFPKEGPSILRIQQVVRGDSAAYFCASSRGEDTEAFFGQGTRLTVV.

The rearrangement links TRBV2 to TRBJ2-4; D remains unclear. CDR3 size: 15 residues. Germline CDR1 SNHLY, CDR2 FYNNEI. Trimming removed 6 bases at V and 0 bases at J, with 12 bases between. The CDR3 loop reads CASRSIRLAKNIQYF. In DNA form, the CDR3 reads TGTGCCAGCAGGAGCATAAGACTAGCCAAAAACATTCAGTACTTC.

The chain carries TRBV4-1 and TRBJ2-7; D is possibly TRBD1 or TRBD2 (6 bases each). The CDR3 totals 17 residues. The V and J ends lost 1 base and 6 bases respectively, with 22 bases between them. Germline lookup yields CDR1 MGHRA and CDR2 YSYEKL. The CDR3 spells CASSQGILGGGLGEQYF. The CDR3 DNA follows: TGCGCCAGCAGCCAAGGGATTTTAGGAGGGGGGCTCGGCGAGCAGTACTTC.

V gene TRBV6-4 combines with J gene TRBJ2-2; TRBD2 is a possible D gene (5 bases). Germline values: CDR1 MRHNA, CDR2 SNTAGT. This CDR3 contains 13 residues. Deletions cut 3 bases from V and 3 bases from J, with 5 bases between. In nucleotides, the CDR3 is TGTGCCAGCAGTGAGCGGGACACCGGGGAGCTGTTTTTT. It yields the protein CASSERDTGELFF.

The chain is built from TRBV28 and TRBJ2-7; 9 bases line up with TRBD2. CDR1 and CDR2 (germline): MDHEN, SYDVKM. V lost 2 bases to trimming and J lost 5 bases; unmatched junction nucleotides: 10. The CDR3 is 16 residues long. The CDR3 spells CASSLSLAGVRNEQYF. CDR3 coding DNA: TGTGCCAGCAGTTTAAGTTTAGCGGGAGTCAGAAACGAGCAGTACTTC. The variable domain in full, completed from reference TRBV28 and TRBJ2-7, reads DVKVTQSSRYLVKRTGEKVFLECVQDMDHENMFWYRQDPGLGLRLIYFSYDVKMKEKGDIPEGYSVSREKKERFSLILESASTNQTSMYLCASSLSLAGVRNEQYFGPGTRLTVT.

The rearrangement uses TRBV29-1 and TRBJ2-7; no firm D call. The germline gives CDR1 SQVTM, CDR2 ANQGSEA. The CDR3 totals 13 residues. Trimming pared 0 bases from V and 2 bases from J, leaving 8 bases between. The CDR3 coding sequence is TGCAGCGTTGAAGATCATATAACCTACGAGCAGTACTTC. Protein sequence: CSVEDHITYEQYF.

The chain uses TRBV14 and TRBJ1-3; D ambiguous. In germline, CDR1 is SGHDN, CDR2 FVKESK. The ends were cut back, 4 bases at V and 2 bases at J, with 9 bases in the middle. The CDR3 spans 14 residues. The CDR3, as DNA: TGTGCCAGCAGCCCGCTAGGGCCTGGAAACACCATATATTTT. It codes for CASSPLGPGNTIYF.

A note on this clone: Other DNA sequences in the same sample also yield this CDR3. The CDR3: CASSQDQWSVSAFF. The DNA of the CDR3 is TGTGCCAGCAGCCAAGACCAATGGAGCGTGAGTGCTTTCTTT. This chain uses TRBV3-1 (or the pseudogene TRBV3-2) with TRBJ1-1; no clear D. Germline V gene lookup returns CDR1 LGHDT and CDR2 YNNKEL (reference sequence). Trimming stripped 0 bases from V and 11 bases from J, with 16 bases between. This CDR3 is 14 amino acids long.

This chain uses TRBV27 with TRBJ2-7; 13 bases are a match to TRBD2. V trimming: 1 base; J trimming: 5 bases; junction bases outside the gene matches: 14. The germline gives CDR1 MNHEY, CDR2 SMNVEV (reference sequence). CDR3 size: 19 residues. CDR3: CASSLWGGRGTSGTHEQYF. CDR3 DNA sequence: TGTGCCAGCAGTTTATGGGGGGGGCGCGGGACTAGCGGGACTCACGAGCAGTACTTC.